Listed below are T cell receptor delta chains from one sample, sequenced in a study of delta chain sequences of gamma delta T cells. TCRdb re-called the 5' RACE reads with CATT. The listing contains approximately 66 delta-chain clones. The material sequenced was either unsorted cells or a sorted T cell fraction (not recorded which). Source of these receptors: a human donor in good health. CDR3s include the opening cysteine and the closing phenylalanine or tryptophan. D genes are given only for firm matches. Only some rows state a clone size, as once, few, many or a class for expanded clones.

cdr3_aa: CACDIVRSPGAEPGKLIF; cdr3_nt: TGTGCCTGTGACATTGTACGATCCCCTGGGGCTGAGCCGGGTAAACTCATCTTT; clone_size: hyperexpanded; d_call: -; v_call: TRDV2; j_call: TRDJ1
cdr3_aa: CACDTVGGHASSTDKLIF; cdr3_nt: TGTGCCTGTGACACGGTGGGGGGCCACGCGTCGTCCACCGATAAACTCATCTTT; clone_size: -; d_call: -; v_call: TRDV2; j_call: TRDJ1
cdr3_aa: CACDTLSHFGDTPGVDTDKLIF; cdr3_nt: TGTGCCTGTGACACCCTGAGTCATTTCGGGGATACACCGGGGGTGGACACCGATAAACTCATCTTT; clone_size: large; d_call: TRDD3; v_call: TRDV2; j_call: TRDJ1
cdr3_aa: CACDHLGDTGSVTDKLIF; cdr3_nt: TGTGCCTGTGATCACTTGGGGGATACTGGGTCCGTCACCGATAAACTCATCTTT; clone_size: hyperexpanded; d_call: TRDD3; v_call: TRDV2; j_call: TRDJ1
cdr3_aa: CACDSLGDTTDKLIF; cdr3_nt: TGTGCCTGTGACTCGCTGGGGGATACAACCGATAAACTCATCTTT; clone_size: -; d_call: TRDD3; v_call: TRDV2; j_call: TRDJ1
cdr3_aa: CACDTVGTGTDKLIF; cdr3_nt: TGTGCCTGTGACACAGTGGGGACTGGAACCGATAAACTCATCTTT; clone_size: large; d_call: -; v_call: TRDV2; j_call: TRDJ1
cdr3_aa: CAYRSRYTDKLIF; cdr3_nt: TGTGCTTATAGGAGTAGGTACACCGATAAACTCATCTTT; clone_size: hyperexpanded; d_call: -; v_call: TRAV38-2/DV8; j_call: TRDJ1
cdr3_aa: CACDRLGDPRGDKLIF; cdr3_nt: TGTGCCTGTGACAGACTGGGGGACCCGAGGGGCGATAAACTCATCTTT; clone_size: hyperexpanded; d_call: TRDD3; v_call: TRDV2; j_call: TRDJ1
cdr3_aa: CASDTVGGHASSTDKLIF; cdr3_nt: TGTGCCAGTGACACGGTGGGGGGCCACGCGTCGTCCACCGATAAACTCATCTTT; clone_size: few; d_call: -; v_call: TRDV2; j_call: TRDJ1
cdr3_aa: CACVSLTGDTAYTDKLIF; cdr3_nt: TGTGCCTGTGTCTCCCTTACTGGGGACACGGCGTACACCGATAAACTCATCTTT; clone_size: large; d_call: TRDD3; v_call: TRDV2; j_call: TRDJ1
cdr3_aa: CACDLLGDTPYTDKLIF; cdr3_nt: TGTGCCTGTGATCTACTGGGGGATACGCCGTACACCGATAAACTCATCTTT; clone_size: -; d_call: TRDD3; v_call: TRDV2; j_call: TRDJ1
cdr3_aa: CACDRVYGGLTDRSTDKLIF; cdr3_nt: TGTGCCTGTGACCGCGTTTATGGGGGACTAACCGACCGTAGCACCGATAAACTCATCTTT; clone_size: large; d_call: TRDD3; v_call: TRDV2; j_call: TRDJ1
cdr3_aa: CACDPLGDNANRLNTDKLIF; cdr3_nt: TGTGCCTGTGACCCACTGGGGGATAACGCCAACCGGCTCAACACCGATAAACTCATCTTT; clone_size: -; d_call: TRDD3; v_call: TRDV2; j_call: TRDJ1
cdr3_aa: CACDSLGDTTDDKLIF; cdr3_nt: TGTGCCTGTGACTCGCTGGGGGATACGACGGACGATAAACTCATCTTT; clone_size: large; d_call: TRDD3; v_call: TRDV2; j_call: TRDJ1
cdr3_aa: CACDKVGETDKLIF; cdr3_nt: TGTGCCTGTGACAAGGTGGGGGAAACCGATAAACTCATCTTT; clone_size: -; d_call: TRDD3; v_call: TRDV2; j_call: TRDJ1
cdr3_aa: CALGEPAGIQRPKLIF; cdr3_nt: TGTGCTCTTGGGGAACCCGCCGGGATACAACGTCCCAAACTCATCTTT; clone_size: hyperexpanded; d_call: TRDD3; v_call: TRDV1; j_call: TRDJ1
cdr3_aa: CALGESLPTRGIPLIF; cdr3_nt: TGTGCTCTTGGGGAAAGTCTTCCTACCCGGGGGATTCCACTCATCTTT; clone_size: large; d_call: -; v_call: TRDV1; j_call: TRDJ1
cdr3_aa: CACDTLGLQYTDKLIF; cdr3_nt: TGTGCCTGTGACACCCTGGGACTTCAGTACACCGATAAACTCATCTTT; clone_size: hyperexpanded; d_call: -; v_call: TRDV2; j_call: TRDJ1